The present TCR beta chain was sequenced within a study of graft-versus-host responses after intestinal transplantation. Study-wide context: Grafts were multivisceral, liver-intestinal, or isolated intestinal.

Trimming took off 4 bases at V and 2 bases at J, with 16 bases between the two ends. The CDR3 length is 16 residues. In germline, CDR1 is SGHVS, CDR2 FNYEAQ. The method was immunoSEQ multiplex PCR; TCRdb's version includes in-frame clones alone and lacks a portion of them. The table lists about 120,000 clones, 95% of them singletons, with over 2.5% in the top ten. About this clone itself: The antigen remains unidentified.

The sequence came from a human donor who received an intestinal transplant. The sequenced sample was unstimulated CD8+ T cells sorted from spleen or lymph node cells, obtained before intestinal transplant. The chain couples TRBV7-6 to TRBJ2-3; tentatively, D is TRBD1 (5 bases). CDR3 amino acids: CASSWTVRGYTDTQYF. The CDR3 nucleotides are TGTGCCAGCAGCTGGACCGTTAGGGGATACACAGATACGCAGTATTTT.